This T cell receptor beta chain was documented in a study of control samples from healthy donors and cancer patients. The CDR3 runs to 18 residues. V lost 4 bases and J lost 7, with 28 bases in between. The germline gives CDR1 SGHTA, CDR2 FQGNSA. This clone has more than one count but fewer than ten. TCRdb keeps only in-frame clones here, not all; method: immunoSEQ multiplex PCR. The sample includes some 19,000 clones, roughly 80% of them seen just once. This TCR was sampled from a man in his sixties with colorectal cancer. The sequenced sample consisted of PBMCs. This chain connects TRBV7-2 to TRBJ1-2, with D tentatively TRBD1 (6 bases). The CDR3 nucleotides read TGTGCCAGCAGCTATCACTTTTTAACAGGGAAGAGGGGAAGTGGCTACACCTTC. Protein sequence: CASSYHFLTGKRGSGYTF.